Listed below are T cell receptor beta chains from one sample, sequenced in a study of blood T cell repertoires in COVID-19. The protocol was immunoSEQ multiplex PCR, while the TCRdb copy is restricted to in-frame clones and leaves out a portion. The profile shows approximately 200,000 clones, around 88% of them singletons. The sequenced sample consisted of peripheral blood. The receptors here all came from a woman aged 30 to 39 with acute or convalescent COVID-19. Each CDR3 is given with its conserved first and last residue. D genes are given only for firm matches. Clone sizes are given selectively: once, few, many, or a class where the clone is expanded.

abundance: NA
d_gene: NA
j_gene: TRBJ2-1
v_gene: TRBV5-1
CDR3nt: TGCGCCAGCAGCCCCCGGGGTGACGCCTCGGGGGAGCAGTTCTTC
CDR3aa: CASSPRGDASGEQFF

abundance: NA
d_gene: NA
j_gene: TRBJ2-1
v_gene: TRBV18
CDR3nt: TGTGCCAGCTCACCACAATCACTCAATGAGCAGTTCTTC
CDR3aa: CASSPQSLNEQFF

abundance: NA
d_gene: TRBD2
j_gene: TRBJ2-5
v_gene: TRBV2
CDR3nt: TGTGCCAGCTTTCTTCCGAGCACTAGCGGGGCAGAAGGAGAAGAGACCCAGTACTTC
CDR3aa: CASFLPSTSGAEGEETQYF

abundance: NA
d_gene: NA
j_gene: TRBJ1-5
v_gene: TRBV12-3/TRBV12-4
CDR3nt: TGTGCCAGCAGTTTAGGACCGACTCGGCCCCAGCATTTT
CDR3aa: CASSLGPTRPQHF

abundance: NA
d_gene: NA
j_gene: TRBJ2-7
v_gene: TRBV5-1
CDR3nt: TGCGCCAGCAGCTTGGTGTTCGACAGCTCCTACGAGCAGTACTTC
CDR3aa: CASSLVFDSSYEQYF

abundance: few
d_gene: TRBD1
j_gene: TRBJ1-2
v_gene: TRBV5-4
CDR3nt: TGTGCCAGCAGCCACGGCCAAGGGGGCACTAACTATGGCTACACCTTC
CDR3aa: CASSHGQGGTNYGYTF

abundance: NA
d_gene: NA
j_gene: TRBJ2-5
v_gene: TRBV3-1/TRBV3-2
CDR3nt: TGTGCCAGCAGCCAAGAATTACGGTCCGGAGAGACCCAGTACTTC
CDR3aa: CASSQELRSGETQYF

abundance: NA
d_gene: NA
j_gene: TRBJ2-7
v_gene: TRBV5-1
CDR3nt: TGCGCCAGCAGCTTGGCCGGGGGTGGGACCTACGAGCAGTACTTC
CDR3aa: CASSLAGGGTYEQYF

abundance: NA
d_gene: NA
j_gene: TRBJ1-1
v_gene: TRBV7-9
CDR3nt: TGTGCCAGCAGCTTAGGAGGGGGGAACACTGAAGCTTTCTTT
CDR3aa: CASSLGGGNTEAFF

abundance: NA
d_gene: TRBD2
j_gene: TRBJ2-3
v_gene: TRBV7-9
CDR3nt: TGTGCCAGCAGCCCAAGAGTACTAGCGGGACCACAAAGCGCTACGCAGTATTTT
CDR3aa: CASSPRVLAGPQSATQYF

abundance: NA
d_gene: NA
j_gene: TRBJ2-1
v_gene: TRBV9
CDR3nt: TGTGCCAGCAGCGTGGGGACACGGACCAATGAGCAGTTCTTC
CDR3aa: CASSVGTRTNEQFF

abundance: NA
d_gene: TRBD2
j_gene: TRBJ2-5
v_gene: TRBV28
CDR3nt: TGTGCCAGCAGTTTATCGGGGGGGGAGACCCAGTACTTC
CDR3aa: CASSLSGGETQYF

abundance: NA
d_gene: NA
j_gene: TRBJ1-4
v_gene: TRBV28
CDR3nt: TGTGCCAGCAGTTTATCGGCAGGGGACGAAAAACTGTTTTTT
CDR3aa: CASSLSAGDEKLFF

abundance: NA
d_gene: TRBD1
j_gene: TRBJ1-3
v_gene: TRBV5-5
CDR3nt: TGTGCCAGCATAGGACAGGCTGGAAACACCATATATTTT
CDR3aa: CASIGQAGNTIYF

abundance: NA
d_gene: TRBD2
j_gene: TRBJ2-7
v_gene: TRBV9
CDR3nt: TGTGCCAGCAGCGCTAGCGGGAGCAGCGAGCAGTACTTC
CDR3aa: CASSASGSSEQYF

abundance: few
d_gene: TRBD1
j_gene: TRBJ2-1
v_gene: TRBV5-1
CDR3nt: TGCGCCAGCAGTTCGGGACAGGGTGTAGTTAATGAGCAGTTCTTC
CDR3aa: CASSSGQGVVNEQFF

abundance: NA
d_gene: NA
j_gene: TRBJ2-2
v_gene: TRBV4-1
CDR3nt: TGCGCCAGCAGCCCGGGCGCGGGTCCCGGGGAGCTGTTTTTT
CDR3aa: CASSPGAGPGELFF

abundance: NA
d_gene: TRBD1
j_gene: TRBJ1-2
v_gene: TRBV4-1
CDR3nt: TGCGCCAGCAGCCAAGCGCCGGGACAGTATAATGGCTACACCTTC
CDR3aa: CASSQAPGQYNGYTF

abundance: NA
d_gene: TRBD2
j_gene: TRBJ2-3
v_gene: TRBV29-1
CDR3nt: TGCAGCGTCCAAGGGACTAAATCGTCCGATACGCAGTATTTT
CDR3aa: CSVQGTKSSDTQYF

abundance: NA
d_gene: TRBD1
j_gene: TRBJ1-4
v_gene: TRBV28
CDR3nt: TGTGCCAGCAGTGCGACCGGGACAGCCAATGAAAAACTGTTTTTT
CDR3aa: CASSATGTANEKLFF

abundance: NA
d_gene: TRBD2
j_gene: TRBJ2-3
v_gene: TRBV5-1
CDR3nt: TGCGCCAGCAGCTTGGTGGCGGGAGGTGCAGGTCAGACAGATACGCAGTATTTT
CDR3aa: CASSLVAGGAGQTDTQYF

abundance: NA
d_gene: NA
j_gene: TRBJ2-6
v_gene: TRBV4-1
CDR3nt: TGCGCCAGCAGCCAAACACCCTCTGGGGCCAACGTCCTGACTTTC
CDR3aa: CASSQTPSGANVLTF

abundance: once
d_gene: NA
j_gene: TRBJ1-6
v_gene: TRBV21-1
CDR3nt: TGTGCCAGCAGCACCTCGGACAGGGGGCGCAAATCACCCCTCCACTTT
CDR3aa: CASSTSDRGRKSPLHF

abundance: NA
d_gene: TRBD1
j_gene: TRBJ1-1
v_gene: TRBV5-6
CDR3nt: TGTGCCAGCAACCCGACAGGGGTTGACGCTGAAGCTTTCTTT
CDR3aa: CASNPTGVDAEAFF

abundance: once
d_gene: NA
j_gene: TRBJ2-1
v_gene: TRBV5-1
CDR3nt: TGCGCCAGCAGCTTGGCCGCGCTCCGGGAGCAGTTCTTC
CDR3aa: CASSLAALREQFF

abundance: NA
d_gene: NA
j_gene: TRBJ2-3
v_gene: TRBV6-2/TRBV6-3
CDR3nt: TGTGCCAGCAGCCCGGGGACTTCGGGTACGCAGTATTTT
CDR3aa: CASSPGTSGTQYF

abundance: NA
d_gene: TRBD1
j_gene: TRBJ1-1
v_gene: TRBV29-1
CDR3nt: TGCAGCGTTGGAGACAGGGGGCGTACTGAAGCTTTCTTT
CDR3aa: CSVGDRGRTEAFF

abundance: NA
d_gene: TRBD1
j_gene: TRBJ2-2
v_gene: TRBV7-9
CDR3nt: TGTGCCAGCAGCATTCGACAGGGGAGCACCGGGGAGCTGTTTTTT
CDR3aa: CASSIRQGSTGELFF

abundance: once
d_gene: NA
j_gene: TRBJ1-5
v_gene: TRBV2
CDR3nt: TGTGCCAGCACCCCCCGACAGACCAATCAGCCCCAGCATTTT
CDR3aa: CASTPRQTNQPQHF

abundance: NA
d_gene: NA
j_gene: TRBJ2-5
v_gene: TRBV5-1
CDR3nt: TGCGCCAGCAGCTTTTCGGGGGAAGAGACCCAGTACTTC
CDR3aa: CASSFSGEETQYF

abundance: NA
d_gene: NA
j_gene: TRBJ2-3
v_gene: TRBV5-1
CDR3nt: TGCGCCAGCAGCTTGGATCAGGGCCCAGATACGCAGTATTTT
CDR3aa: CASSLDQGPDTQYF

abundance: few
d_gene: NA
j_gene: TRBJ1-2
v_gene: TRBV29-1
CDR3nt: TGCAGCGTTGATAGGGGGGGACTCTATGGCTACACCTTC
CDR3aa: CSVDRGGLYGYTF

abundance: NA
d_gene: NA
j_gene: TRBJ2-4
v_gene: TRBV5-4
CDR3nt: TGTGCCAGCAGCTTGCGCGGGCGAAACATTCAGTACTTC
CDR3aa: CASSLRGRNIQYF

abundance: NA
d_gene: NA
j_gene: TRBJ1-1
v_gene: TRBV6-5
CDR3nt: TGTGCCAGCACGTGGGGCGCTGAAGCTTTCTTT
CDR3aa: CASTWGAEAFF

abundance: NA
d_gene: NA
j_gene: TRBJ2-4
v_gene: TRBV28
CDR3nt: TGTGCCAGCACCAAAGCCGGGACAATTCTAGCCAAAAACATTCAGTACTTC
CDR3aa: CASTKAGTILAKNIQYF

abundance: once
d_gene: NA
j_gene: TRBJ2-1
v_gene: TRBV19
CDR3nt: TGTGCCAGTAGTGCTGGGGGGTATTACAATGAGCAGTTCTTC
CDR3aa: CASSAGGYYNEQFF